These 20 T cell receptor beta chains originate from one sample sequenced in a study of cytomegalovirus exposure and HLA in healthy donors. Use of 60 Vbeta and 13 Jbeta primers characterized the PCR. The table came from immunoSEQ multiplex PCR; TCRdb's copy has only in-frame clones and leaves some out. This sample has about 120,000 clones, with 55% to 75% found just once. The sample consisted of PBMCs. These receptors were taken from a woman in her thirties or forties in good health and CMV-seropositive.

In its sample, this clone was seen a few times. V is TRBV14 and J is TRBJ1-2; D possibly corresponds to TRBD1 (5 bases). The length of the CDR3 is 13 residues. Germline values: CDR1 SGHDN, CDR2 FVKESK. V lost 3 bases to trimming and J lost 6 bases, with 11 bases between them. The CDR3 is CASSHTRGNGYTF. CDR3 DNA: TGTGCCAGCAGCCACACAAGGGGAAATGGCTACACCTTC.

The chain is built from TRBV29-1 and TRBJ1-2; no clear D. There are 13 residues in the CDR3. CDR1 and CDR2 from the germline V gene are SQVTM and ANQGSEA. The V gene lost 6 bases and the J gene lost 1 base, with 12 bases spanning the gap. The CDR3 protein is CSVEPILNYGYTF. The CDR3 DNA sequence: TGCAGCGTCGAGCCTATCCTTAACTATGGCTACACCTTC.

The chain recombines TRBV7-2 with TRBJ2-7, with D hard to call. V was shortened by 5 bases and J by 4 bases, with 18 bases between the two germline ends. This CDR3 region has 15 residues. Germline assignment: CDR1 SGHTA and CDR2 FQGNSA. Here the CDR3 DNA reads TGTGCCAGCAGCCCACCTGATCGCCCACAATACGAGCAGTACTTC. Protein sequence: CASSPPDRPQYEQYF.

This clone was seen just once. This rearrangement joins TRBV5-1 to TRBJ2-5; D gene uncertain. Germline V gene lookup returns CDR1 SGHRS and CDR2 YFSETQ. V was trimmed by 0 bases and J by 1 base, leaving 7 bases between them. This CDR3 region has 14 residues. The DNA of the CDR3 is TGCGCCAGCAGCTTGGGGCAGTTCCAAGAGACCCAGTACTTC. Translating it yields CASSLGQFQETQYF.

This clone occurred once. This sequence joins TRBV21-1 and TRBJ2-7; the table names TRBD1, a call not compared with the DNA. TRBV21-1 is an annotated pseudogene. This CDR3 contains 11 residues. CDR3 protein: CASSHSGEQYF. CDR3 coding DNA: TGTGCCAGCAGCCACTCAGGCGAGCAGTACTTC.

This clone was found a few times. This chain links TRBV25-1 with TRBJ2-7, with 8 bases identical to TRBD1. The CDR3 length is 11 residues. Germline assignment: CDR1 MGHDK and CDR2 SYGVNS. V lost 3 bases and J lost 9; bases outside the gene matches: 1. CDR3 protein: CASSEGQAQYF. The CDR3 DNA follows: TGTGCCAGCAGTGAGGGACAGGCGCAGTACTTC.

This clone came up a few times. The chain uses TRBV7-6 and TRBJ2-1; 8 bases align to TRBD2. Germline V CDR1 and CDR2: SGHVS, FNYEAQ. This CDR3 is 17 amino acids long. V was pared by 4 bases and J by 7 bases, with 15 bases of the junction left unmatched. For the CDR3, the DNA is TGTGCCAGCAGCTCTGCGGGGGGACCCGAAGGGGAAAATGAGCAGTTCTTC. It encodes CASSSAGGPEGENEQFF.

This sequence joins TRBV4-3 and TRBJ2-3; 15 bases agree with TRBD2. This CDR3 is built from 18 residues. Germline V lookup: CDR1 LGHNA, CDR2 YSLEER. V trimming: 0 bases; J trimming: 3 bases; junction bases outside the gene matches: 4. The CDR3 DNA follows: TGCGCCAGCAGCCAAGACCGGGGACTAGCGGGAGGAACAGATACGCAGTATTTT. Its protein product is CASSQDRGLAGGTDTQYF.

This chain links TRBV7-3 with TRBJ1-5; D is perhaps TRBD1 (6 bases). Germline V CDR1 and CDR2: SGHTA, FQGTGA. The CDR3 covers 18 residues. Trimming shortened V by 1 base and J by 0 bases, and 16 bases separated the two germline ends. CDR3 bases: TGTGCCAGCAGCTTAAAACAGGGCCCAAGATATAGCAATCAGCCCCAGCATTTT. It specifies CASSLKQGPRYSNQPQHF.

The chain employs TRBV11-2 and TRBJ2-7, with a possible D match to TRBD2 (6 bases). CDR1 and CDR2 from the germline V gene are SGHAT and FQNNGV. Trimming removed 5 bases from V and 6 bases from J, with 14 bases in between. The CDR3 has 13 amino acids. The CDR3 coding sequence is TGTGCCAGCAGCCCGGGACTTGGTGTCGAGCAGTACTTC. Its translation: CASSPGLGVEQYF.

The rearrangement links TRBV27 to TRBJ2-7; no firm D call. Germline CDR1 MNHEY, CDR2 SMNVEV (reference sequence). The V end lost 3 bases, the J end lost 9 bases, and 15 bases lay between the germline ends. The CDR3 contains 13 residues. CDR3 coding DNA: TGTGCCAGCAGTTTCGGTGAAGCTACGCTGCAGTACTTC. Its translation is CASSFGEATLQYF.

This chain uses TRBV9 with TRBJ2-1, with 11 bases fitting TRBD2. The length of the CDR3 is 16 residues. Looked up from germline, CDR1 is SGDLS and CDR2 is YYNGEE. The J segment lost 8 bases and the V segment lost 4 bases, leaving 11 bases of the junction unmatched. CDR3 residues: CASSSRSGRAVDEQFF. For the CDR3, the DNA is TGTGCCAGCAGCTCCCGTAGCGGGAGGGCCGTCGATGAGCAGTTCTTC.

The chain has TRBV14 and TRBJ2-1; D not certain. Trimming stripped 6 bases from V and 0 bases from J, with 21 bases between. Germline V lookup: CDR1 SGHDN, CDR2 FVKESK. This CDR3 comprises 18 residues. This CDR3 is CASSPRSLFRSSYNEQFF. The CDR3 DNA sequence: TGTGCCAGCAGTCCTAGGTCCCTTTTTAGGAGCTCCTACAATGAGCAGTTCTTC.

The rearrangement joins TRBV28 to TRBJ1-5, with 9 bases identical to TRBD1. The germline V gene encodes CDR1 MDHEN and CDR2 SYDVKM. There are 15 residues in the CDR3. Trimming took 3 bases from V and 2 from J; bases not matched to a gene: 2. CDR3 sequence: CASSLDRGGNQPQHF. The CDR3 DNA reads as TGTGCCAGCAGTTTGGACAGGGGTGGCAATCAGCCCCAGCATTTT.

The rearrangement uses TRBV14 and TRBJ2-3, with 8 bases matching TRBD1. From germline, CDR1 is SGHDN and CDR2 FVKESK. This CDR3 contains 18 residues. After removal of 0 bases from V and 6 bases from J, the junction contained 14 bases not matched to a gene. In nucleotides, the CDR3 is TGTGCCAGCAGCCAAGATTATTGGGGCCAGGGGGCGCTGGATACGCAGTATTTT. Translated: CASSQDYWGQGALDTQYF. Supplemented by reference TRBV14 and TRBJ2-3, the full variable domain reads EAGVTQFPSHSVIEKGQTVTLRCDPISGHDNLYWYRRVMGKEIKFLLHFVKESKQDESGMPNNRFLAERTGGTYSTLKVQPAELEDSGVYFCASSQDYWGQGALDTQYFGPGTRLTVL.

V is TRBV19 and J is TRBJ1-5; D perhaps matches TRBD1 (6 bases). The V end lost 8 bases, the J end lost 5 bases, and 22 bases lay between the germline ends. This CDR3 contains 16 residues. Germline values: CDR1 LNHDA, CDR2 SQIVND (reference sequence). CDR3: CASLGNAQGRDQPQHF. The CDR3 bases are TGTGCCAGTTTGGGGAATGCACAGGGCCGGGATCAGCCCCAGCATTTT. The variable domain in full, with the rest retrieved from reference TRBV19 and TRBJ1-5, is DGGITQSPKYLFRKEGQNVTLSCEQNLNHDAMYWYRQDPGQGLRLIYYSQIVNDFQKGDIAEGYSVSREKKESFPLTVTSAQKNPTAFYLCASLGNAQGRDQPQHFGDGTRLSIL.

J is TRBJ2-1 and V is TRBV5-1; 8 bases line up with TRBD2. The CDR3 loop spans 16 amino acids. Germline-derived CDR1 and CDR2 are SGHRS and YFSETQ. The V segment lost 4 bases and the J segment 2 bases; nucleotides outside the gene matches: 8. The CDR3 nucleotides read TGCGCCAGCAGCCGGCAGCGGGAGATCGCCTACAATGAGCAGTTCTTC. The encoded protein is CASSRQREIAYNEQFF.

The gene calls are TRBV4-2 and TRBJ2-4; a weak D match, TRBD1 (6 bases). Germline CDR1 reads LGHNA; CDR2 reads YNFKEQ. The CDR3 extends over 19 amino acids. The V gene lost 2 bases and the J gene lost 0 bases, with 20 bases spanning the gap. The CDR3 sequence: CASSQPLRGRLLAKNIQYF. The CDR3 DNA follows: TGTGCCAGCAGCCAACCCCTCAGGGGCCGCCTGCTAGCCAAAAACATTCAGTACTTC.

The chain uses TRBV7-3 and TRBJ1-1, with TRBD1 matching over 8 bases. This CDR3 has 13 amino acids. From germline, CDR1 is SGHTA and CDR2 FQGTGA. Unmatched junction bases numbered 3, after V lost 5 bases and J lost 4 bases. The CDR3 sequence: CASSRQGSTEAFF. The CDR3 nucleotides are TGTGCCAGCAGCCGACAGGGGAGCACTGAAGCTTTCTTT.

V is TRBV2 and J is TRBJ1-6, with D uncertain. The germline V gene encodes CDR1 SNHLY and CDR2 FYNNEI. V shed 9 bases and J shed 1 base, with 16 bases lying between them. This CDR3 contains 16 residues. CDR3 sequence reads: CARARVSGSYNSPLHF. In DNA, the CDR3 is TGTGCCAGAGCGAGGGTCAGTGGATCCTATAATTCACCCCTCCACTTT.